The 25 T cell receptor beta chains given below trace back to one sample, sequenced in a study of PD-1 blockade in classical Hodgkin lymphoma. The protocol was immunoSEQ multiplex PCR, while the TCRdb copy is restricted to in-frame clones and leaves out a portion. Of 20,000 or so clones in the sample, roughly nine tenths were seen once. Regarding time point: cycle 4 day 1 (C4D1), after more than five weeks of nivolumab. Each and every patient relapsed after autologous stem cell transplantation, and patients got differing brentuximab vedotin exposure. Applied to thawed PBMCs, magnetic negative selection was the method used to isolate CD8+ T cells. The specimen was CD8+ T cells from blood, collected before the fourth cycle of nivolumab. These receptors all come from a human donor with classical Hodgkin lymphoma.

The gene calls are TRBV7-9 and TRBJ2-1; D ambiguous. CDR1 and CDR2 from the germline V gene are SEHNR and FQNEAQ (reference sequence). The V gene lost 4 bases and the J gene lost 4 bases, with 17 bases spanning the gap. The CDR3 runs to 16 residues. The CDR3 sequence is CASSSTRRTGYNEQFF. The CDR3 DNA is TGTGCCAGCAGCTCGACCCGCCGAACCGGTTACAATGAGCAGTTCTTC.

V is TRBV6-5 and J is TRBJ1-1, with D perhaps matching TRBD1 (6 bases). Trimming took 5 bases from V and 1 from J, leaving 14 bases between them. The CDR3 contains 15 residues. Germline CDR1 and CDR2: MNHEY and SVGAGI. The CDR3 DNA reads TGTGCCAGCAGTCGACCCCTGACAGGGAACACTGAAGCTTTCTTT. The encoded protein is CASSRPLTGNTEAFF.

The DNA of the CDR3 is TGTGCCAGCGCTAGAGGTCCTAGCAGCTACAATGAGCAGTTCTTC. This gives the protein CASARGPSSYNEQFF. The chain employs TRBV7-6 and TRBJ2-1; D is perhaps TRBD2 (5 bases). Trimming stripped 8 bases from V and 3 bases from J, with 17 bases between. Germline assignment: CDR1 SGHVS and CDR2 FNYEAQ. The CDR3 loop spans 15 amino acids.

This rearrangement joins TRBV29-1 to TRBJ2-7, with 11 bases that match TRBD2. The junction had 4 bases not matched to a gene; V was cut back by 6 bases and J by 0 bases. The CDR3 has 14 residues. Per germline, CDR1 SQVTM and CDR2 ANQGSEA. The CDR3 sequence: CSVAGLAASYEQYF. The CDR3 nucleotides are TGCAGCGTGGCGGGACTAGCGGCCTCCTACGAGCAGTACTTC.

The rearrangement joins TRBV7-3 to TRBJ1-3, with 10 bases aligning to TRBD1. Germline CDR1 is SGHTA and CDR2 is FQGTGA. The trim removed 3 bases at V and 5 bases at J, leaving 7 bases unmatched. The CDR3 contains 16 residues. Here the CDR3 reads CASSFPGTGARNTIYF. DNA of the CDR3: TGTGCCAGCAGCTTCCCCGGGACAGGGGCAAGAAACACCATATATTTT. Looking up the rest from reference TRBV7-3 and TRBJ1-3 gives the full variable domain: GAGVSQTPSNKVTEKGKYVELRCDPISGHTALYWYRQSLGQGPEFLIYFQGTGAADDSGLPNDRFFAVRPEGSVSTLKIQRTERGDSAVYLCASSFPGTGARNTIYFGEGSWLTVV.

V and J are TRBV7-9 and TRBJ2-1; 7 nucleotides match TRBD2. This CDR3 comprises 14 residues. Unmatched junction bases numbered 16, after V lost 5 bases and J lost 15 bases. In germline, CDR1 is SEHNR, CDR2 FQNEAQ (reference sequence). CDR3 nucleotides: TGTGCCAGCAGCCCCATGAAGCTTGGACTAGATGCGTTCTTC. Its translation: CASSPMKLGLDAFF.

V and J are TRBV28 and TRBJ2-1; D not resolved. The CDR3 sequence is 13 residues long. V was clipped by 3 bases and J by 8 bases, with 11 bases between them. Per the germline V gene, CDR1 is MDHEN and CDR2 is SYDVKM. CDR3 residues: CASSFSGPYEQFF. The CDR3 DNA sequence: TGTGCCAGCAGTTTCTCCGGGCCCTATGAGCAGTTCTTC.

This chain joins TRBV29-1 and TRBJ1-2, with D possibly matching TRBD1 (6 bases). Looked up from germline, CDR1 is SQVTM and CDR2 is ANQGSEA. The CDR3 sequence is 15 residues long. V shed 3 bases and J shed 2 bases, with 16 bases lying between them. For the CDR3, the DNA is TGCAGCGTTGAGGTTCGGGCAGGGGCGAACTATGGCTACACCTTC. Its translation: CSVEVRAGANYGYTF.

V gene TRBV10-3 combines with J gene TRBJ1-1; D remains ambiguous. Germline CDR1 ENHRY, CDR2 SYGVKD. The germline V and J ends were trimmed by 2 bases and 5 bases, with 6 bases remaining between them. The CDR3 spans 12 residues. The CDR3 is CAISERRTEAFF. The CDR3 region has the DNA TGTGCCATCAGTGAGAGGAGGACTGAAGCTTTCTTT.

This clone occurred once. This chain connects TRBV29-1 to TRBJ2-7, with D hard to call. In germline, CDR1 is SQVTM, CDR2 ANQGSEA. The CDR3 is made up of 13 amino acids. Trimming removed 4 bases from V and 1 base from J, with 11 bases in between. DNA of the CDR3: TGCAGCGTTGTCCTGGTTCTTTCCTACGAGCAGTACTTC. It is translated as CSVVLVLSYEQYF.

The chain uses TRBV5-6 and TRBJ1-5, with D perhaps matching TRBD1 (6 bases). Germline lookup yields CDR1 SGHDT and CDR2 YYEEEE. V was trimmed by 4 bases and J by 3 bases, leaving 11 bases between them. The CDR3 is 14 amino acids. The CDR3 loop is CASSQTGYNQPQHF. The CDR3 coding sequence is TGTGCCAGCAGCCAAACAGGGTACAATCAGCCCCAGCATTTT.

V gene TRBV5-6 combines with J gene TRBJ2-7; D remains ambiguous. V lost 3 bases to trimming and J lost 0 bases, with 22 bases between them. Germline loops: CDR1 SGHDT, CDR2 YYEEEE. This CDR3 has 18 amino acids. For the CDR3, the DNA is TGTGCCAGCAGCTACCTCCCCGTTGACCCCGGAAGCTCCTACGAGCAGTACTTC. Protein sequence: CASSYLPVDPGSSYEQYF.

The chain recombines TRBV9 with TRBJ2-7; 9 nucleotides line up with TRBD1. Germline loops: CDR1 SGDLS, CDR2 YYNGEE. The CDR3 runs to 16 residues. The V gene end was trimmed by 4 bases and the J gene end by 5 bases; junction bases not matched to a gene: 13. The CDR3 region has the DNA TGTGCCAGCAGCCGGGACAGGGAGAGGCTTTCTGACGAGCAGTACTTC. It specifies CASSRDRERLSDEQYF. Full variable domain (outside the CDR3, taken from reference TRBV9 and TRBJ2-7): DSGVTQTPKHLITATGQRVTLRCSPRSGDLSVYWYQQSLDQGLQFLIQYYNGEERAKGNILERFSAQQFPDLHSELNLSSLELGDSALYFCASSRDRERLSDEQYFGPGTRLTVT.

V gene TRBV28 combines with J gene TRBJ1-1; 7 bases line up with TRBD1. V gave up 5 bases and J gave up 4 bases; unmatched junction bases: 4. The CDR3 is 13 amino acids. The germline V gene encodes CDR1 MDHEN and CDR2 SYDVKM. The CDR3 loop reads CASSPTGITEAFF. The CDR3 DNA reads as TGTGCCAGCAGTCCGACAGGGATCACTGAAGCTTTCTTT. The entire variable domain, with the rest obtained from reference TRBV28 and TRBJ1-1, is as follows: DVKVTQSSRYLVKRTGEKVFLECVQDMDHENMFWYRQDPGLGLRLIYFSYDVKMKEKGDIPEGYSVSREKKERFSLILESASTNQTSMYLCASSPTGITEAFFGQGTRLTVV.

V usage is TRBV7-9 and J usage is TRBJ1-4; D is undetermined. This CDR3 region has 15 residues. V lost 2 bases and J 0 bases, leaving 7 bases between the germline ends. In germline, CDR1 is SEHNR, CDR2 FQNEAQ (reference sequence). The CDR3 DNA reads TGTGCCAGCAGCTTAAGTACAACAACTAATGAAAAACTGTTTTTT. This gives the protein CASSLSTTTNEKLFF.

The chain employs TRBV28 and TRBJ1-2; D not certain. V was pared by 6 bases and J by 8 bases, with 19 bases between. Germline V gene data show CDR1 as MDHEN and CDR2 as SYDVKM. The CDR3 runs 14 residues. The CDR3 is CASRLPGGPGGYTF. The CDR3, as DNA: TGTGCCAGCAGACTCCCCGGAGGTCCTGGGGGCTACACCTTC.

This clone appeared a few times. The chain recombines TRBV9 with TRBJ2-1; D gene uncertain. Trimming shortened V by 2 bases and J by 7 bases, and 4 bases separated the two germline ends. The CDR3 has 11 amino acids. The V gene's germline CDR1 is SGDLS and CDR2 YYNGEE. The CDR3 protein is CASSVTNEQFF. For the CDR3, the DNA is TGTGCCAGCAGCGTTACGAATGAGCAGTTCTTC. The variable domain in full, with the rest retrieved from reference TRBV9 and TRBJ2-1, is DSGVTQTPKHLITATGQRVTLRCSPRSGDLSVYWYQQSLDQGLQFLIQYYNGEERAKGNILERFSAQQFPDLHSELNLSSLELGDSALYFCASSVTNEQFFGPGTRLTVL.

This chain links TRBV7-9 with TRBJ2-5; the D gene is possibly TRBD1 (6 bases). Germline V gene sequence: CDR1 SEHNR, CDR2 FQNEAQ (reference sequence). V shed 7 bases and J shed 3 bases, with 9 bases lying between them. This CDR3 contains 12 residues. The CDR3 loop reads CASIRTEETQYF. In DNA form, the CDR3 reads TGTGCCAGCATCAGGACAGAAGAGACCCAGTACTTC.

The chain is built from TRBV29-1 and TRBJ1-1; 7 bases map to TRBD1. CDR3 size: 13 residues. J gave up 4 bases and V 7 bases, and 9 bases lay outside the gene matches. The germline CDR1 and CDR2 sequences are SQVTM and ANQGSEA. The CDR3 sequence is CSGKGALSTEAFF. CDR3 bases: TGCAGCGGAAAGGGGGCTCTCAGCACTGAAGCTTTCTTT.

The genes are TRBV7-3 and TRBJ2-1, with 7 bases identical to TRBD2. This CDR3 is built from 15 residues. Germline V gene lookup returns CDR1 SGHTA and CDR2 FQGTGA. After removal of 3 bases from V and 2 bases from J, the junction contained 4 bases not matched to a gene. This CDR3 reads CASSLGGSAYNEQFF. In DNA, the CDR3 is TGTGCCAGCAGCTTGGGCGGGAGTGCCTACAATGAGCAGTTCTTC. Complete variable domain (other parts from reference TRBV7-3 and TRBJ2-1): GAGVSQTPSNKVTEKGKYVELRCDPISGHTALYWYRQSLGQGPEFLIYFQGTGAADDSGLPNDRFFAVRPEGSVSTLKIQRTERGDSAVYLCASSLGGSAYNEQFFGPGTRLTVL.

The rearrangement joins TRBV10-3 to TRBJ1-1, with TRBD1 matching over 8 bases. The germline CDR1 and CDR2 sequences are ENHRY and SYGVKD. The V segment lost 2 bases and the J segment 5 bases; nucleotides outside the gene matches: 4. The CDR3 consists of 14 residues. CDR3 loop: CAISERQGMTEAFF. The CDR3 nucleotides are TGTGCCATCAGTGAGAGACAGGGGATGACTGAAGCTTTCTTT.

The rearrangement uses TRBV4-1 and TRBJ1-2; 9 bases align to TRBD1. V shed 1 base, J shed 7 bases, and the junction held 4 bases outside the gene matches. The CDR3 has 14 residues. In germline, CDR1 is MGHRA, CDR2 YSYEKL. CDR3 sequence reads: CASSQGTGEGGYTF. The DNA of the CDR3 is TGCGCCAGCAGCCAAGGGACAGGGGAGGGTGGCTACACCTTC.

This clone appeared a few times. This chain joins TRBV28 and TRBJ1-5; 7 bases map to TRBD1. The germline CDR1 and CDR2 sequences are MDHEN and SYDVKM. J gave up 1 base and V 8 bases, and 14 bases lay outside the gene matches. The CDR3 runs 17 residues. CDR3 amino acids: CASRHRQGRISNQPQHF. For the CDR3, the DNA is TGTGCCAGCCGTCACCGACAGGGTAGGATCAGCAATCAGCCCCAGCATTTT.

The chain employs TRBV15 and TRBJ2-6; D gene ambiguous. The CDR3 extends over 15 amino acids. Germline-derived CDR1 and CDR2 are LNHNV and YYDKDF (reference sequence). V was pared by 5 bases and J by 0 bases, with 8 bases between. CDR3 coding DNA: TGTGCCACCAGCGATTCGGTCTCTGGGGCCAACGTCCTGACTTTC. Protein sequence: CATSDSVSGANVLTF. The complete variable domain, with remaining parts taken from reference TRBV15 and TRBJ2-6, reads DAMVIQNPRYQVTQFGKPVTLSCSQTLNHNVMYWYQQKSSQAPKLLFHYYDKDFNNEADTPDNFQSRRPNTSFCFLDIRSPGLGDTAMYLCATSDSVSGANVLTFGAGSRLTVL.

The rearrangement links TRBV9 to TRBJ1-1; no clear D gene. Germline CDR1 SGDLS, CDR2 YYNGEE. The germline V and J ends were trimmed by 7 bases and 0 bases, with 16 bases remaining between them. The length of the CDR3 is 15 residues. The CDR3 spells CASARGGEMNTEAFF. The CDR3 DNA is TGTGCCAGCGCACGCGGTGGAGAAATGAACACTGAAGCTTTCTTT.